The sequence of this TCR beta chain was determined in a study of Graves' ophthalmopathy and Graves' hyperthyroidism. Scientists amplified the TCR beta CDR3 regions from RNA transcripts. After a first-round RT-PCR with HTBI primers, a second-round multiplex PCR was run. TCRdb called the multiplex PCR reads again in MiXCR, with one record for every CDR3 protein. The data contain 740,000 or so distinct CDR3 sequences, roughly two fifths of them singletons. Serum thyroxine and TRAb, along with clinical symptoms, thyroid ultrasound and orbital computed tomography, were what diagnosis relied on. The sample consisted of peripheral blood. This clonotype was obtained from an adult man with Graves' ophthalmopathy.

The DNA for the CDR3 is TGTGCCAGCAGCGGGGGGGCAAGTGGTGCTAACTATGGCTACACCTTC. It is translated as CASSGGASGANYGYTF. The chain carries TRBV7-9 and TRBJ1-2, with D possibly matching TRBD1 (6 bases). In germline, CDR1 is SEHNR, CDR2 FQNEAQ (reference sequence). This CDR3 has 16 amino acids. Deletions cut 5 bases from V and 0 bases from J, with 16 bases between.